This T cell receptor beta chain was captured by sequencing in a study of CD8+ T cells in alopecia areata. Turning to the study itself: Recipients were roughly 6-11-week-old female C3H/HeJ mice grafted with skin from roughly 6-13-month-old C3H/HeJ donors with spontaneous alopecia. Notes on the study in general: Clonality exceeded that of normal scalp in lesional scalp, most notably in alopecia totalis/universalis. With patients, TCR sharing proved less clear than in mice, a difference possibly related to HLA. Tissue-resident alphabeta T cells belonging to normal skin likewise get sequenced within scalp specimens.

This CDR3 spans 12 amino acids. Per the germline V gene, CDR1 is NNHDY and CDR2 is SYVADS. Once RNA had been extracted, it was reverse transcribed into cDNA to act as the sequencing template. Clones were sequenced by immunoSEQ multiplex PCR, and TCRdb holds only the in-frame ones, with some missing. This set yields over 100,000 clones and no singletons; the top ten hold around 19%. This clone appeared many times. Its cognate antigen is unknown. These gene names are mouse names. The CDR3 extends 4 residues past the end of the read, so its final part is completed from the germline J gene. The clonotype comes from a C3H/HeJ mouse with alopecia areata. The MHC haplotype of the strain is H2-k. Sequenced input: lesional skin. J is TRBJ2-1 and V is TRBV13-3; D gene uncertain. The CDR3 spells CASSKQLAEQFF. Partial CDR3 DNA: TGTGCCAGCAGTAAACAGCTAGCT.